This T cell receptor (beta chain) appears in the sequencing data of a study of blood T cell repertoires in COVID-19. Looking at the study overall: Acute and convalescent COVID-19 samples came from the United States, Italy and Spain. Sample material is recorded as cDNA or gDNA derived from T cells, B-cell-depleted T cells, or PBMCs.

The J segment lost 7 bases and the V segment lost 3 bases, leaving 17 bases of the junction unmatched. Germline V lookup: CDR1 SGHRS, CDR2 YFSETQ. The CDR3 spans 19 residues. In the original processing: Amplification with reference gene primers provided the estimates of nucleated cell counts. The table came from immunoSEQ multiplex PCR; TCRdb's copy has only in-frame clones and leaves some out. The DNA gave D and trimming, while V, J and clone size come from that table. The sample has 20,000 to 30,000 clones; almost 90% are singletons. The sequence came from a woman aged 55 to 70 with active COVID-19. The sample consisted of peripheral blood. V is TRBV5-1 and J is TRBJ2-1; TRBD2 aligns across 12 bases. CDR3 DNA: TGCGCCAGCAGCTGGCGGGACAGGGGATCTAGCGGGAGGGGTAATGAGCAGTTCTTC. It yields the protein CASSWRDRGSSGRGNEQFF.